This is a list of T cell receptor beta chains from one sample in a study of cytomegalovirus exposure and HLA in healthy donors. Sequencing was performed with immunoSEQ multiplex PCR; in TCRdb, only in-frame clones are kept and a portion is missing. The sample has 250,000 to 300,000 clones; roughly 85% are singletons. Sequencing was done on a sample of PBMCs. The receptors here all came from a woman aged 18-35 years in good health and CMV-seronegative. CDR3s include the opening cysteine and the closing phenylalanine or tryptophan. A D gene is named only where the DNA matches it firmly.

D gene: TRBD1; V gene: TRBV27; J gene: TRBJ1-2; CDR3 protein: CASGGQVALGGYTF
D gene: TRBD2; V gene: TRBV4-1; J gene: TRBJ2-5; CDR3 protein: CASSQLGLALQETQYF
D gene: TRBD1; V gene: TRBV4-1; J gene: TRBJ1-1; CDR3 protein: CASSQVGTGVTEAFF
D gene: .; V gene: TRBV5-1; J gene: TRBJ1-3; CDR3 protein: CASSDQGPGNTIYF
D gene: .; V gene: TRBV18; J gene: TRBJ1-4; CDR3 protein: CASSPRAGALEKLFF
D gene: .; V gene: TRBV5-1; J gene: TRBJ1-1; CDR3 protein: CASNDRPGTEAFF
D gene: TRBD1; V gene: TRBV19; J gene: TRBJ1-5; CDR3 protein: CASSIDSWDSYSNQPQHF
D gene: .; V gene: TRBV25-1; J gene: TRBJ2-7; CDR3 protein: CASREQAGSYEQYF
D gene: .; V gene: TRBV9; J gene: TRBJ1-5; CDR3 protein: CASSVGEKQPQHF
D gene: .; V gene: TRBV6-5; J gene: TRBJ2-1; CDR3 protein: CASSYFIDNEQFF
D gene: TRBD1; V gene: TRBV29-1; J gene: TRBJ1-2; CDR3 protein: CSVEDRVDYGYTF